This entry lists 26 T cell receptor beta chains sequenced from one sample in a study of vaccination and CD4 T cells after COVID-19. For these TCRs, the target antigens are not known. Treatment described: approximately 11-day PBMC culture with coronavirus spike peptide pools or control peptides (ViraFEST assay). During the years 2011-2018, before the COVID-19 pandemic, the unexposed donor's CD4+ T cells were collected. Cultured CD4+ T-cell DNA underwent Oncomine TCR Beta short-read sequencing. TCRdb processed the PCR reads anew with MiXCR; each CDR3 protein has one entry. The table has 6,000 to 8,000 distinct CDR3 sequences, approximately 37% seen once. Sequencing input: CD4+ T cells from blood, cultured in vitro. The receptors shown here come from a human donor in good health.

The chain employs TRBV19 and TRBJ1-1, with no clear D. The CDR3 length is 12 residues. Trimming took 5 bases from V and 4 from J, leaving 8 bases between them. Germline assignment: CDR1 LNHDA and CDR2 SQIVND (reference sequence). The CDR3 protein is CASSLRGTEAFF. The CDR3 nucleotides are TGTGCCAGTAGTTTGCGGGGCACTGAAGCTTTCTTT.

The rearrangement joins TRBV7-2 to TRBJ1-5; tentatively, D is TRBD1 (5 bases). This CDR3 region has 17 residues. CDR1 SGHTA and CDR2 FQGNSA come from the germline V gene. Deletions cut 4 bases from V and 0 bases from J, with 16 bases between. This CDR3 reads CASSSLSPGASNQPQHF. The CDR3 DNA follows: TGTGCCAGCAGCTCCCTGTCTCCTGGGGCTAGCAATCAGCCCCAGCATTTT.

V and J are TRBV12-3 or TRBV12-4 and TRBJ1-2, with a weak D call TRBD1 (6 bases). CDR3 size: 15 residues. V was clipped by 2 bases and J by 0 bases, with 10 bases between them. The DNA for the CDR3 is TGTGCCAGCAGTTTATCAGCAGGGGCTAACTATGGCTACACCTTC. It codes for CASSLSAGANYGYTF.

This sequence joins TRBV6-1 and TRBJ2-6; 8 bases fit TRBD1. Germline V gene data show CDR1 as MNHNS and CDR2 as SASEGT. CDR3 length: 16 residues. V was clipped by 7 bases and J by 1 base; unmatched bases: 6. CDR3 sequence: CASTGTGRSGANVLTF. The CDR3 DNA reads TGTGCCAGCACCGGGACAGGACGGTCTGGGGCCAACGTCCTGACTTTC.

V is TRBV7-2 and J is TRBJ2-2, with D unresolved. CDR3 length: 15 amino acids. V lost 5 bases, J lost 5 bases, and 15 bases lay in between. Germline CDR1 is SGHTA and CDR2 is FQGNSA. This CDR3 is CASSPPLLSTGELFF. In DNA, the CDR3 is TGTGCCAGCAGCCCTCCACTACTGAGTACCGGGGAGCTGTTTTTT.

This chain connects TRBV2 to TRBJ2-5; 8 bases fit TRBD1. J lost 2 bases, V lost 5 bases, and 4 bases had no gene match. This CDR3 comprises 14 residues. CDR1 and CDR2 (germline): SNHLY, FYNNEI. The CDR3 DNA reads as TGTGCCAGCAGTCTACAGGGGGGACAAGAGACCCAGTACTTC. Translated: CASSLQGGQETQYF.

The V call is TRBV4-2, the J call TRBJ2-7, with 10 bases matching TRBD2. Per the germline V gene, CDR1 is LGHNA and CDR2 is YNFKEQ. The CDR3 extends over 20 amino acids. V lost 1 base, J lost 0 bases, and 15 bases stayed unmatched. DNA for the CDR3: TGTGCCAGCAGCCAAGGGTGGGCACTAGCGGGACCTGGGGTCTCCTACGAGCAGTACTTC. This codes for CASSQGWALAGPGVSYEQYF.

This chain's CDR3 is CASSKAGGEGLAGELFF. CDR3 sequence (DNA): TGTGCCAGCAGCAAAGCGGGGGGGGAGGGCCTAGCCGGGGAGCTGTTTTTT. The chain has TRBV21-1 and TRBJ2-2; TRBD2 is taken as the D call from the table, unchecked against the DNA. TRBV21-1 is tagged as a pseudogene. The CDR3 is made up of 17 amino acids.

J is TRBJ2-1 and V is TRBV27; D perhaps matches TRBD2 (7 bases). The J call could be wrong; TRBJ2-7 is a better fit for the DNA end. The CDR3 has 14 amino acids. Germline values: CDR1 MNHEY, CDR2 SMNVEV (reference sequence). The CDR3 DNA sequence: TGTGCCAGCACCCGCGGGGGCCCTGACTACGAGCAGTACTTC. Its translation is CASTRGGPDYEQYF.

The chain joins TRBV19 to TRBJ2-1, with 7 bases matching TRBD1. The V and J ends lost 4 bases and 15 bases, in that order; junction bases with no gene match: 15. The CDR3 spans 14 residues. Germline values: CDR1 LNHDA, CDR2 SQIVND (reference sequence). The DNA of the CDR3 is TGTGCCAGTAGTACGAGTAACAACAGGGGAGAATCGTTCTTC. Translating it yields CASSTSNNRGESFF.

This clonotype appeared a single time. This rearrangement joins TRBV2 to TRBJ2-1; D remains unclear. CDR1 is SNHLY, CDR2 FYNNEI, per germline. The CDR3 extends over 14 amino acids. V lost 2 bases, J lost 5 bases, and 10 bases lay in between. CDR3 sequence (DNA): TGTGCCAGCAGTGAATTGGGTGTTCACAATGAGCAGTTCTTC. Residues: CASSELGVHNEQFF.

The CDR3 DNA reads TGTGCCAGCAGCTTACATTCCAGCCCTAACACCGGGGAGCTGTTTTTT. Encoded protein: CASSLHSSPNTGELFF. The chain couples TRBV7-2 to TRBJ2-2, with no clear D. This CDR3 region has 16 residues. V dropped 2 bases and J dropped 2 bases, with 12 bases sitting between them. Germline V gene lookup returns CDR1 SGHTA and CDR2 FQGNSA.

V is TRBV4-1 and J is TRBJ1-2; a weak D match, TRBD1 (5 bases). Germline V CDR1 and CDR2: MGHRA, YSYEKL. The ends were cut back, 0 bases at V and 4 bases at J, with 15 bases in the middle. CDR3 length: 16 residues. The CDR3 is CASSQEGQGLRYGYTF. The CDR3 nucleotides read TGCGCCAGCAGCCAAGAGGGTCAGGGACTGCGCTATGGCTACACCTTC.

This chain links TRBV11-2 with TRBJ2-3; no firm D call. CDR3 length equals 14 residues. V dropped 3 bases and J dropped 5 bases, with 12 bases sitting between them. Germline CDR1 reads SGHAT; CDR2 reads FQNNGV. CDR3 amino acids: CASSFGMAEDTQYF. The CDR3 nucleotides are TGTGCCAGCAGCTTTGGTATGGCGGAAGATACGCAGTATTTT.

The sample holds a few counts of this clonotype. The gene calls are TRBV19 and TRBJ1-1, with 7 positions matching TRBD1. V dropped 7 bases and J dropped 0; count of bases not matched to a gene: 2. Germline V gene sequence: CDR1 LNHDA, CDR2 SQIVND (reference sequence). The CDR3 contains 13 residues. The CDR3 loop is CASTDRVNTEAFF. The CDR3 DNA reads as TGTGCCAGTACCGACAGGGTGAACACTGAAGCTTTCTTT. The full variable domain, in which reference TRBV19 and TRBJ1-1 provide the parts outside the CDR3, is DGGITQSPKYLFRKEGQNVTLSCEQNLNHDAMYWYRQDPGQGLRLIYYSQIVNDFQKGDIAEGYSVSREKKESFPLTVTSAQKNPTAFYLCASTDRVNTEAFFGQGTRLTVV.

CDR3 loop: CSASRDRAWDTEAFF. The CDR3 DNA sequence: TGCAGTGCTAGCCGGGACAGGGCCTGGGACACTGAAGCTTTCTTT. This chain joins TRBV20-1 and TRBJ1-1; TRBD1 matches 9 bases. Germline lookup yields CDR1 DFQATT and CDR2 SNEGSKA (reference sequence). CDR3 length equals 15 residues. Germline trimming cut 3 bases from V and 3 bases from J; bases unmatched to any gene: 8.

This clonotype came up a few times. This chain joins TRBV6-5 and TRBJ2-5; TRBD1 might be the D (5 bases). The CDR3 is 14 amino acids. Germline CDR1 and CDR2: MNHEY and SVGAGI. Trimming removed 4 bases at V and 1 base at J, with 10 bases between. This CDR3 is CASSSQGSQETQYF. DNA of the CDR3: TGTGCCAGCAGTTCCCAGGGTTCCCAAGAGACCCAGTACTTC.

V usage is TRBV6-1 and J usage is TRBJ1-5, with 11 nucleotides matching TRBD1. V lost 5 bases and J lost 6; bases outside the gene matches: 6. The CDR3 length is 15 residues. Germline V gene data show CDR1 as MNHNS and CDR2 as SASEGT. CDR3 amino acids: CASSPGTGGGQPQHF. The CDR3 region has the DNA TGTGCCAGCAGTCCCGGGACAGGGGGTGGTCAGCCCCAGCATTTT.

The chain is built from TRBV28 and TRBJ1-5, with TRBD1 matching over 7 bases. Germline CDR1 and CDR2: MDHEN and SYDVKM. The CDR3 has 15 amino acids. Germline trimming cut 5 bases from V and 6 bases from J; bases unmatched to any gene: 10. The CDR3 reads CASSGKDREGQPQHF. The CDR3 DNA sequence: TGTGCCAGCAGTGGGAAAGACAGGGAAGGTCAGCCCCAGCATTTT.

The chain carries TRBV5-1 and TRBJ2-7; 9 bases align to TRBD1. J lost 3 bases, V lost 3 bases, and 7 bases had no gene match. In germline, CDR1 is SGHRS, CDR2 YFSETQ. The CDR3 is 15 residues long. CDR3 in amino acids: CASSYMTGGGYEQYF. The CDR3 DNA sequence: TGCGCCAGCAGCTATATGACAGGGGGAGGCTACGAGCAGTACTTC.

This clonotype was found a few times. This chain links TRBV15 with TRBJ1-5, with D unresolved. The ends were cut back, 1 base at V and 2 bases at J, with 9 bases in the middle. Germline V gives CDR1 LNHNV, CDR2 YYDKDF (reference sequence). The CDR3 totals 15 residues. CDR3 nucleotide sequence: TGTGCCACCAGCAGAGGAGAGGCGGGCAATCAGCCCCAGCATTTT. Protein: CATSRGEAGNQPQHF.

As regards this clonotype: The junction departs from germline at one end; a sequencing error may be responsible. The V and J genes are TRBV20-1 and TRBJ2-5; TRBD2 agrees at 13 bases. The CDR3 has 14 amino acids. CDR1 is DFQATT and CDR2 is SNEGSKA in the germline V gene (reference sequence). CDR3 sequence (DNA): TGCAGTGCCAAACTAGCGGGAGGGCTCGAGACCCGGTACTTC. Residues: CSAKLAGGLETRYF.

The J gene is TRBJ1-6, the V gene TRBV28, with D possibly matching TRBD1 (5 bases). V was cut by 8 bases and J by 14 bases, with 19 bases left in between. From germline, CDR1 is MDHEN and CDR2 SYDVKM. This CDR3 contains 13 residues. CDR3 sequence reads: CASAGGERTALHF. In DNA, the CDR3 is TGTGCCAGCGCCGGGGGGGAAAGGACGGCCCTCCACTTT.

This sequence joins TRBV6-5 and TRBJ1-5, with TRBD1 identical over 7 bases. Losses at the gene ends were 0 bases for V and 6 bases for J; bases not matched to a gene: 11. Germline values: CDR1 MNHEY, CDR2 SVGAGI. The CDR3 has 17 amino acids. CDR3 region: CASSYSSSGGLGQPQHF. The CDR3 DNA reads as TGTGCCAGCAGTTACTCGAGTTCAGGGGGTTTGGGTCAGCCCCAGCATTTT.

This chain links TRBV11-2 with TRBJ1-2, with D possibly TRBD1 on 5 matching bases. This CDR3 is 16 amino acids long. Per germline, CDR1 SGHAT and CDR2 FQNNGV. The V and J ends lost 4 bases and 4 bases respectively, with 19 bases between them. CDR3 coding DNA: TGTGCCAGCAGCTCGTACTCGGACCGGGACGGCTATGGCTACACCTTC. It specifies CASSSYSDRDGYGYTF.

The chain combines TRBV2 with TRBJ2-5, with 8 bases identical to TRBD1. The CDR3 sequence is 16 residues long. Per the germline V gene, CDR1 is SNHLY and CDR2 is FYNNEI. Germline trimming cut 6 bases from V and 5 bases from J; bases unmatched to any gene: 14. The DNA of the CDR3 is TGTGCCAGCAGCCCAATCCCGCCAACAGGGGGTGAGACCCAGTACTTC. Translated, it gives CASSPIPPTGGETQYF.